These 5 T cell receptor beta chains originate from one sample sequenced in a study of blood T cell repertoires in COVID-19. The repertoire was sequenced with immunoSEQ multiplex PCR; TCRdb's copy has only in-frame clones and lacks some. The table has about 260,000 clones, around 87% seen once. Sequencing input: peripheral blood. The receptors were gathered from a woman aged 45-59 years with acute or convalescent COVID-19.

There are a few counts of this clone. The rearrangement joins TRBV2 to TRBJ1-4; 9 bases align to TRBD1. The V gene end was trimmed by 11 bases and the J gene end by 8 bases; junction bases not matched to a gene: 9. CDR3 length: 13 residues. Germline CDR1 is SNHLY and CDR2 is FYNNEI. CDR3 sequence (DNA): TGTGCCGGTTCCGGGACAGGGCGAGAAAAACTGTTTTTT. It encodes CAGSGTGREKLFF.

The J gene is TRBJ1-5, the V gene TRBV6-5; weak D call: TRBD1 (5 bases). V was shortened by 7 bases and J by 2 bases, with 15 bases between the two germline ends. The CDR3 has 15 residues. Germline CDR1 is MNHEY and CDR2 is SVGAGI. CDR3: CASNTQGRGNQPQHF. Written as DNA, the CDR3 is TGTGCCAGCAATACGCAGGGTAGGGGCAATCAGCCCCAGCATTTT.

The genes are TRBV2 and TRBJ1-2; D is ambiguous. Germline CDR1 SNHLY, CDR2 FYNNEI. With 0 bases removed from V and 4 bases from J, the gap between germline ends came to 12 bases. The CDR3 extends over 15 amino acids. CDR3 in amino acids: CASSEAQVRGYGYTF. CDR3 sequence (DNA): TGTGCCAGCAGTGAAGCGCAGGTTCGGGGCTATGGCTACACCTTC.

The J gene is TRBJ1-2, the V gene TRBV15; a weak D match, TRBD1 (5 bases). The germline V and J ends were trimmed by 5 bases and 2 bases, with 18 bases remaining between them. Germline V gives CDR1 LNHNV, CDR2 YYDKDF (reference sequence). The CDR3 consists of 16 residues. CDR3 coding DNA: TGTGCCACCAGCCGAGGGGCGGGACGAAGCAACTATGGCTACACCTTC. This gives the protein CATSRGAGRSNYGYTF.

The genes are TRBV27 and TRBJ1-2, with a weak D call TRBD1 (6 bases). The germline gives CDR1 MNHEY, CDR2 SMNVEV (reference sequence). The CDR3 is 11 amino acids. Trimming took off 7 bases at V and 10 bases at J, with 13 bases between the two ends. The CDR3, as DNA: TGTGCCAGCACCTCCACAGGGTCCTACACCTTC. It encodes CASTSTGSYTF.